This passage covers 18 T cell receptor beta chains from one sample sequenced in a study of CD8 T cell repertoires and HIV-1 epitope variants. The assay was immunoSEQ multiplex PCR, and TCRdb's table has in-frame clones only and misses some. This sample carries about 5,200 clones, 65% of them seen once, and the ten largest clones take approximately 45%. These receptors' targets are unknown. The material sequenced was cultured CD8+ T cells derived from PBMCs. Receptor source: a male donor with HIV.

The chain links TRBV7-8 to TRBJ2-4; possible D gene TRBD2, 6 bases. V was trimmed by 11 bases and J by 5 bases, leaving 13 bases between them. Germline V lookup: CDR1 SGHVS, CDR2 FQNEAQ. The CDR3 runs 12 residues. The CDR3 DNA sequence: TGTGCCTTGGGGGAGGACCAAAACATTCAGTACTTC. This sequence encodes CALGEDQNIQYF.

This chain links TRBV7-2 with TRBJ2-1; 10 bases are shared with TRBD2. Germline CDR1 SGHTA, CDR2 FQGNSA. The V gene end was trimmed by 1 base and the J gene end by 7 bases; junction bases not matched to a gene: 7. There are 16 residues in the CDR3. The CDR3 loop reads CASSLVAAGGANEQFF. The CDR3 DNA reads TGTGCCAGCAGCTTAGTTGCAGCGGGAGGGGCAAATGAGCAGTTCTTC.

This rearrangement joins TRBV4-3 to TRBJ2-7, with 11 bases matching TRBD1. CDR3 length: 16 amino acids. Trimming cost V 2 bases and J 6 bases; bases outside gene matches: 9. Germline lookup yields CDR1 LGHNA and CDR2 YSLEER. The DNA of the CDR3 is TGCGCCAGCAGCCAAACTATAGACGGGACAGGGGGCGAGCAGTACTTC. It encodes CASSQTIDGTGGEQYF.

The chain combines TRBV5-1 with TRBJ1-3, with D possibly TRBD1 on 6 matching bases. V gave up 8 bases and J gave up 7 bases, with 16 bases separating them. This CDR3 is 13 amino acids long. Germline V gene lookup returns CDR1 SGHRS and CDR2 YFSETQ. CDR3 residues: CASRDTERNTIYF. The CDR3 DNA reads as TGCGCCAGTAGGGACACTGAAAGGAACACCATATATTTT.

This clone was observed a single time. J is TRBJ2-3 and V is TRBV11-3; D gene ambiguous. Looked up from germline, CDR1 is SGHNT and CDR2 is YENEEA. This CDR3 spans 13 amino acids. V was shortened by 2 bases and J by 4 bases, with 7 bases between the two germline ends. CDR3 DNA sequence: TGTGCCAGCAGCTTACCAGACGCAGATACGCAGTATTTT. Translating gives CASSLPDADTQYF. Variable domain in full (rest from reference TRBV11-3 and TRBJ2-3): EAGVVQSPRYKIIEKKQPVAFWCNPISGHNTLYWYLQNLGQGPELLIRYENEEAVDDSQLPKDRFSAERLKGVDSTLKIQPAELGDSAVYLCASSLPDADTQYFGPGTRLTVL.

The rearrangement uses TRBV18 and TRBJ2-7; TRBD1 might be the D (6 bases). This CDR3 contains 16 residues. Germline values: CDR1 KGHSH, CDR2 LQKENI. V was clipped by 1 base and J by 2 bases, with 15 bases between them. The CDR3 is CASSPQFGQGPYEQYF. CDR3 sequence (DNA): TGTGCCAGCTCACCACAGTTTGGGCAGGGGCCCTACGAGCAGTACTTC.

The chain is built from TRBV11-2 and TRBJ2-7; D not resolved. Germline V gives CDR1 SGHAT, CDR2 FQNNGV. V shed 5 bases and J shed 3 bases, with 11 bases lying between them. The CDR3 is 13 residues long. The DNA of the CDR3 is TGTGCCAGCAGCCTTAACTACTTCTACGAGCAGTACTTC. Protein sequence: CASSLNYFYEQYF. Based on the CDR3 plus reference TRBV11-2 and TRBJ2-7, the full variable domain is EAGVAQSPRYKIIEKRQSVAFWCNPISGHATLYWYQQILGQGPKLLIQFQNNGVVDDSQLPKDRFSAERLKGVDSTLKIQPAKLEDSAVYLCASSLNYFYEQYFGPGTRLTVT.

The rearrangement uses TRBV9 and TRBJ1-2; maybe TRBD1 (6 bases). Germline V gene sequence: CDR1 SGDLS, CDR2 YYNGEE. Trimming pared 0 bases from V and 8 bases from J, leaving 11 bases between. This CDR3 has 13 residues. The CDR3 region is CASSVGEGDGYTF. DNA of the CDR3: TGTGCCAGCAGCGTAGGGGAGGGGGACGGCTACACCTTC.

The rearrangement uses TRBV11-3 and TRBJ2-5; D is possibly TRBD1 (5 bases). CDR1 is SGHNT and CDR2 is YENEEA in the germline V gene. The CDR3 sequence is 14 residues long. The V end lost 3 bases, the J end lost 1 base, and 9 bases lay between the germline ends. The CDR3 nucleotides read TGTGCCAGCAGCTTGGACAAGTCCCAAGAGACCCAGTACTTC. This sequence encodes CASSLDKSQETQYF.

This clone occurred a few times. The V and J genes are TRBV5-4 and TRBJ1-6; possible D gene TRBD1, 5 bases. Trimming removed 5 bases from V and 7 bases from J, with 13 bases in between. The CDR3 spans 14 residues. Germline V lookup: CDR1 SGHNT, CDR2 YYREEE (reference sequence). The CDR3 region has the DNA TGTGCCAGCAGTTTCAGGGAGGGGAATTCACCCCTCCACTTT. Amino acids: CASSFREGNSPLHF. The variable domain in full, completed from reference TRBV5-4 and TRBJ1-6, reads ETGVTQSPTHLIKTRGQQVTLRCSSQSGHNTVSWYQQALGQGPQFIFQYYREEENGRGNFPPRFSGLQFPNYSSELNVNALELDDSALYLCASSFREGNSPLHFGNGTRLTVT.

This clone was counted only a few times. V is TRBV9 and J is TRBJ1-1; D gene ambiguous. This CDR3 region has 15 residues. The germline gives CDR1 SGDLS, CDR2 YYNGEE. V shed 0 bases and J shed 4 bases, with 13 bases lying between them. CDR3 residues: CASSVDGLRGTEAFF. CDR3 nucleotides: TGTGCCAGCAGCGTAGATGGACTACGAGGCACTGAAGCTTTCTTT. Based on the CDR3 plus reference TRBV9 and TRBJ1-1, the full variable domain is DSGVTQTPKHLITATGQRVTLRCSPRSGDLSVYWYQQSLDQGLQFLIQYYNGEERAKGNILERFSAQQFPDLHSELNLSSLELGDSALYFCASSVDGLRGTEAFFGQGTRLTVV.

The CDR3 bases are TGTGCCAGCAGTGAGGGAACCTACGAGCAGTACTTC. The encoded protein is CASSEGTYEQYF. The chain couples TRBV2 to TRBJ2-7; D unresolved. The CDR3 is 12 amino acids. The V end was cut by 3 bases, the J end by 2 bases, with 5 bases between. Germline V CDR1 and CDR2: SNHLY, FYNNEI.

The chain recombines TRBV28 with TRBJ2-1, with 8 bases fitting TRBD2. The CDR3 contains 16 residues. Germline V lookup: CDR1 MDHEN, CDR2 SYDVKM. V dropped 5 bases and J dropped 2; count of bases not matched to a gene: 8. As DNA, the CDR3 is TGTGCCAGCAGTGAAGATAGCGGGACTGCCTACAATGAGCAGTTCTTC. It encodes CASSEDSGTAYNEQFF.

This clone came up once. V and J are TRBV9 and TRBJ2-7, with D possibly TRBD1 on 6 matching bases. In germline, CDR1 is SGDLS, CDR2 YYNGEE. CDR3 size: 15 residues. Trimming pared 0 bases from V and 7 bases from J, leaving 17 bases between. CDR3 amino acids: CASSVVSGDRGEQYF. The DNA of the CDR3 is TGTGCCAGCAGCGTAGTCTCAGGGGATCGGGGAGAGCAGTACTTC.

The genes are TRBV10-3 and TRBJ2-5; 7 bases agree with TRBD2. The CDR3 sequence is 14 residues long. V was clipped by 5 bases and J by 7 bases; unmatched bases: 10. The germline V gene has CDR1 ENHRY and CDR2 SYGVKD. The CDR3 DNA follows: TGTGCCATCAGTAACCCCCAGCGGGAAAGGACCCAGTACTTC. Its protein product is CAISNPQRERTQYF.

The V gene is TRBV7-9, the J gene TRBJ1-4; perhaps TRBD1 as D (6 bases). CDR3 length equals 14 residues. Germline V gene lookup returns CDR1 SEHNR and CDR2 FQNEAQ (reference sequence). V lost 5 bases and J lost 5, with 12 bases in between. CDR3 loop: CASSQGGTNEKLFF. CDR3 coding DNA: TGTGCCAGCAGCCAAGGGGGAACGAATGAAAAACTGTTTTTT.

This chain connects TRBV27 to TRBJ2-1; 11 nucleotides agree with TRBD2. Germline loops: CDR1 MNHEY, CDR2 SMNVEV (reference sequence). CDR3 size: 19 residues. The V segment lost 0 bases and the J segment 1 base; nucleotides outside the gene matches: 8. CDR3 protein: CASSLSLAGGPLSYNEQFF. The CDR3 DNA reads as TGTGCCAGCAGTTTATCGCTAGCGGGGGGCCCGTTATCCTACAATGAGCAGTTCTTC.

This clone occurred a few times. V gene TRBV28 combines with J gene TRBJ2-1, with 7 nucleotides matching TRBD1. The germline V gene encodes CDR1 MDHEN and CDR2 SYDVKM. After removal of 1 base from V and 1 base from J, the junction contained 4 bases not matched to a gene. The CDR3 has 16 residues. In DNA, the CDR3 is TGTGCCAGCAGTTTATCACAGGGGATATCCTACAATGAGCAGTTCTTC. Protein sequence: CASSLSQGISYNEQFF. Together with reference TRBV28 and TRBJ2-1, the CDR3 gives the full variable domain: DVKVTQSSRYLVKRTGEKVFLECVQDMDHENMFWYRQDPGLGLRLIYFSYDVKMKEKGDIPEGYSVSREKKERFSLILESASTNQTSMYLCASSLSQGISYNEQFFGPGTRLTVL.